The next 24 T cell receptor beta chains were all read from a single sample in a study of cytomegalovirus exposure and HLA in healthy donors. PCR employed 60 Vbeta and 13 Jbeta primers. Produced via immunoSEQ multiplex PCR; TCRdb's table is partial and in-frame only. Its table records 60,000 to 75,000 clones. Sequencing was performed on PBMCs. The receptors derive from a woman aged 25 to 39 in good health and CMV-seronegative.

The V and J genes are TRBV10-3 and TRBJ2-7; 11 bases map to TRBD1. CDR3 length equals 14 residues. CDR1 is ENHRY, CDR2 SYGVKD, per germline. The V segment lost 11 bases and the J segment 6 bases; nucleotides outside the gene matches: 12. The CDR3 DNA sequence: TGTGCCGCCTCCCGGGACAGGGGGATTGTCGAGCAGTACTTC. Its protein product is CAASRDRGIVEQYF.

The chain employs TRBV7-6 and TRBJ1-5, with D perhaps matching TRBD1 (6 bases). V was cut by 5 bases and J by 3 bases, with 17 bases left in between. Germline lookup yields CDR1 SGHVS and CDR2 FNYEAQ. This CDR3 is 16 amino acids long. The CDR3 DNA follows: TGTGCCAGCAGCCAAAGTGCAGGGGCCCTCAATCAGCCCCAGCATTTT. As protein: CASSQSAGALNQPQHF.

The CDR3 region has the DNA TGTGCCAGCAGCCCCCAGCGGGGGGGCCGCGATACGCAGTATTTT. This encodes CASSPQRGGRDTQYF. The rearrangement links TRBV7-8 to TRBJ2-3; 10 positions match TRBD2. V was clipped by 5 bases and J by 6 bases; unmatched bases: 8. CDR3 length: 15 residues. Germline V gene lookup returns CDR1 SGHVS and CDR2 FQNEAQ.

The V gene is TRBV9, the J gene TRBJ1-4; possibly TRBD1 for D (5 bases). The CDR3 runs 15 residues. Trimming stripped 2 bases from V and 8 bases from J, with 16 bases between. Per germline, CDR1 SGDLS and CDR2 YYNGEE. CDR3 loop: CASSVAGGVREKLFF. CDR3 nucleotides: TGTGCCAGCAGCGTCGCGGGGGGAGTACGCGAAAAACTGTTTTTT.

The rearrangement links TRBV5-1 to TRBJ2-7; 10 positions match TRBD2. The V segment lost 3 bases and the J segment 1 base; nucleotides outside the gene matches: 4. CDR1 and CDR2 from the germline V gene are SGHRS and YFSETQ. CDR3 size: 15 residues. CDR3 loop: CASSWGLAPSYEQYF. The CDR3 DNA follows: TGCGCCAGCAGCTGGGGACTAGCGCCATCCTACGAGCAGTACTTC.

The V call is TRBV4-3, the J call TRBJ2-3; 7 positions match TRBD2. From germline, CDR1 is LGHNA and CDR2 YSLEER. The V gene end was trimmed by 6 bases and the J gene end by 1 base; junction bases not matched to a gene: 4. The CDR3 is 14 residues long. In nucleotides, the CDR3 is TGCGCCAGCAGTCTCGCGGGGGGCACAGATACGCAGTATTTT. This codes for CASSLAGGTDTQYF.

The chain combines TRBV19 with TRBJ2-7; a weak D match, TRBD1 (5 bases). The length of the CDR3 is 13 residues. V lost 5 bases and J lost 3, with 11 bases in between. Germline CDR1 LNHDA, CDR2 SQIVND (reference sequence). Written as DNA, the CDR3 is TGTGCCAGTAGTTGGTCAGGGAACTACGAGCAGTACTTC. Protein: CASSWSGNYEQYF.

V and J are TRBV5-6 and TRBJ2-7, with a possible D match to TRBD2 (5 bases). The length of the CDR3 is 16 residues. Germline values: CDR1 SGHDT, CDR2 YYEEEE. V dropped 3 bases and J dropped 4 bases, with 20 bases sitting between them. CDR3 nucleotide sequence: TGTGCCAGCAGCTCCCGGACTTACCACACCCTTTACGAGCAGTACTTC. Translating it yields CASSSRTYHTLYEQYF.

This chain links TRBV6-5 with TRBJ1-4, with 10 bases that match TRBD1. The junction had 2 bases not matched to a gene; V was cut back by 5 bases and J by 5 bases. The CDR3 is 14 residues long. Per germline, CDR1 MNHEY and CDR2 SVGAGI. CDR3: CASSQTGGNEKLFF. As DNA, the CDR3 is TGTGCCAGCAGTCAGACAGGGGGCAATGAAAAACTGTTTTTT.

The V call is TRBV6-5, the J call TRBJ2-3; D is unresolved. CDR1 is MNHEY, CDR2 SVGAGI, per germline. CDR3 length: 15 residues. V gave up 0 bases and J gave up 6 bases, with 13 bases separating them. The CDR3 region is CASSYSSMSADTQYF. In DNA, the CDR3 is TGTGCCAGCAGTTACTCGAGTATGAGCGCGGATACGCAGTATTTT.

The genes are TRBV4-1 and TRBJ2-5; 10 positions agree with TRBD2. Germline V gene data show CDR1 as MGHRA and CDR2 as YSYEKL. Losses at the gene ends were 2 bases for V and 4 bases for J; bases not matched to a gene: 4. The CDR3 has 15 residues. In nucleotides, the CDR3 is TGCGCCAGCAGCCAAAGCGGGGGGGCCGCAGAGACCCAGTACTTC. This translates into CASSQSGGAAETQYF.

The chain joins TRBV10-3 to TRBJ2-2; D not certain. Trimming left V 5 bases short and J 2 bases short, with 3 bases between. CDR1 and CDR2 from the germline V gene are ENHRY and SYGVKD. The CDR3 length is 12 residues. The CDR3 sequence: CAISHNTGELFF. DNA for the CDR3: TGTGCCATCAGTCATAACACCGGGGAGCTGTTTTTT.

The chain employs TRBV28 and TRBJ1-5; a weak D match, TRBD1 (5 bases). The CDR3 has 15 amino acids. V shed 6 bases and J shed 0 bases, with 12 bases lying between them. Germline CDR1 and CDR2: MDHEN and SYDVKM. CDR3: CASRAGPYSNQPQHF. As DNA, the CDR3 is TGTGCCAGCAGGGCGGGGCCATATAGCAATCAGCCCCAGCATTTT.

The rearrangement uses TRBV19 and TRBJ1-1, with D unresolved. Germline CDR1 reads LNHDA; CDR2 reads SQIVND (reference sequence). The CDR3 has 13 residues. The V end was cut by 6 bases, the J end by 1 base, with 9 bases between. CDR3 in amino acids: CASRRVKNTEAFF. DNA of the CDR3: TGTGCCAGTAGACGGGTAAAGAACACTGAAGCTTTCTTT. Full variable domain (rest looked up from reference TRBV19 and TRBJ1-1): DGGITQSPKYLFRKEGQNVTLSCEQNLNHDAMYWYRQDPGQGLRLIYYSQIVNDFQKGDIAEGYSVSREKKESFPLTVTSAQKNPTAFYLCASRRVKNTEAFFGQGTRLTVV.

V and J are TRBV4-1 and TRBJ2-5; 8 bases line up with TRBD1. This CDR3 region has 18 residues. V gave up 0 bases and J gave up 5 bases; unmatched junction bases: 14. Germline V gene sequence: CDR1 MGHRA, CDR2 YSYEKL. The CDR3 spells CASSQEGRTGLGGETQYF. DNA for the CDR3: TGCGCCAGCAGCCAAGAAGGACGGACAGGGTTGGGTGGGGAGACCCAGTACTTC.

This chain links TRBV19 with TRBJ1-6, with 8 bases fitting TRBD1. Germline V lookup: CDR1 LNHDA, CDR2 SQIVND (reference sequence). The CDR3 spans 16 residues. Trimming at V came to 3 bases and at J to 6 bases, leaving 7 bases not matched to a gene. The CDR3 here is CASSIGQGARNSPLHF. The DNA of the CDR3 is TGTGCCAGTAGTATCGGCCAGGGGGCGCGTAATTCACCCCTCCACTTT.

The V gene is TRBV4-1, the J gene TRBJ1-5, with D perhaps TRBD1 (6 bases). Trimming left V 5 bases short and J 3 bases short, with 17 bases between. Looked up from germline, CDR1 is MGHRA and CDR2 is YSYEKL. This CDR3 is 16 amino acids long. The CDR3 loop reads CASSTLARGPNQPQHF. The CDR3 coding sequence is TGCGCCAGCAGCACCCTTGCCAGGGGCCCCAATCAGCCCCAGCATTTT.

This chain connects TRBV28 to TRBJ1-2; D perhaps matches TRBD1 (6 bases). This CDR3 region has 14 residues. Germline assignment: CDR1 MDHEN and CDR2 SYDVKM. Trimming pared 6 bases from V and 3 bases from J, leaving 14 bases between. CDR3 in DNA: TGTGCCAGCAGCCAGGACAGAGGGGACTATGGCTACACCTTC. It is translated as CASSQDRGDYGYTF.

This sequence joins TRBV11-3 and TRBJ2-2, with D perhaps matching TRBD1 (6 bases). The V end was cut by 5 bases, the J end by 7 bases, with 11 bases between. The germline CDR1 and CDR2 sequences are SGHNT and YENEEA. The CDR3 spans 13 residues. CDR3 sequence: CASSHYRDGELFF. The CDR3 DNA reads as TGTGCCAGCAGCCATTACAGGGACGGGGAGCTGTTTTTT.

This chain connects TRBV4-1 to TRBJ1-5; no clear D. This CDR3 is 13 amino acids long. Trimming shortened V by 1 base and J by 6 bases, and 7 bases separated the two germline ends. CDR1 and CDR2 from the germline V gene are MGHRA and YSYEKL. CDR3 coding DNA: TGCGCCAGCAGCCAAGCCCTCGGTCAGCCCCAGCATTTT. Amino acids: CASSQALGQPQHF.

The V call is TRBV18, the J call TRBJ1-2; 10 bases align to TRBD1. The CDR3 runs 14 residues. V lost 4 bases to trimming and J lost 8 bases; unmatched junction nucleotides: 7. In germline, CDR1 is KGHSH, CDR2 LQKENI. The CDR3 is CASSLGVTGGGYTF. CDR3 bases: TGTGCCAGCTCACTGGGAGTGACAGGGGGCGGCTACACCTTC.

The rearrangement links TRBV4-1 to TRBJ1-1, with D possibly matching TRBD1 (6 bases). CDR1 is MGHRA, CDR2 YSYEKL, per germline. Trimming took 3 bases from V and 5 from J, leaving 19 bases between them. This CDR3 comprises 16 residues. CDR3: CASSQSGAGVGTEAFF. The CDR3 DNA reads TGCGCCAGCAGCCAGTCAGGGGCGGGGGTAGGGACTGAAGCTTTCTTT.

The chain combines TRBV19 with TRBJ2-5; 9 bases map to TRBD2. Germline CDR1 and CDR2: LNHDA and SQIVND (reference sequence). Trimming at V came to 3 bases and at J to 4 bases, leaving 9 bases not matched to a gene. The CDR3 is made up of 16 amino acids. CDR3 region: CASSMGNSGGLETQYF. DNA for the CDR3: TGTGCCAGTAGTATGGGTAATAGCGGGGGCCTAGAGACCCAGTACTTC.

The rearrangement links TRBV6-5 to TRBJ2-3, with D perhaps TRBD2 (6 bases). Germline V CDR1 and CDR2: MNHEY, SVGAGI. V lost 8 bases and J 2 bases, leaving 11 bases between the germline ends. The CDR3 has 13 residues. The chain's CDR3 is CASGDLATDTQYF. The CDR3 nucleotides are TGTGCCAGCGGGGACTTAGCCACAGATACGCAGTATTTT.